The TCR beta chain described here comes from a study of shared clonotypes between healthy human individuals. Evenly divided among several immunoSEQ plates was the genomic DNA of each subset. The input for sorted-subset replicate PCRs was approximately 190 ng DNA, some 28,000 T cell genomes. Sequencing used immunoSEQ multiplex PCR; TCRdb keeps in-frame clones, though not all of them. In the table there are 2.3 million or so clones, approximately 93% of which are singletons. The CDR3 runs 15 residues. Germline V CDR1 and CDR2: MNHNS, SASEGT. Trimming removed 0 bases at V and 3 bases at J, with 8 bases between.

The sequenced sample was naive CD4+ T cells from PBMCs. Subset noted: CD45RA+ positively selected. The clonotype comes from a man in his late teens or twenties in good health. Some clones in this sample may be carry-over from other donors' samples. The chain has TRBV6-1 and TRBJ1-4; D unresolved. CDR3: CASSEAHRSNEKLFF. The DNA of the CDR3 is TGTGCCAGCAGTGAAGCGCACAGATCTAATGAAAAACTGTTTTTT.